This TCR beta chain comes out of a study of shared clonotypes between healthy human individuals. Study information: The donor group consisted of a couple of women and a few men, aged 18 to 49. Each donor's CD8 memory used one plate, CD8 naive two, each CD4 subset three.

Germline V CDR1 and CDR2: ENHRY, SYGVKD. V gave up 11 bases and J gave up 4 bases, with 23 bases separating them. This CDR3 is built from 15 residues. Naivety among CD8 cells was defined by CD45RO negativity and positive CCR7 selection, thereby excluding terminally differentiated effector memory CD45RA+ cells. Donors comprised healthy HIV-negative adults lacking recent acute infections or vaccinations. Sequencing was performed with immunoSEQ multiplex PCR; in TCRdb, only in-frame clones are kept and a portion is missing. The profile shows some 2,100,000 clones, 85% to 95% of them singletons. The V call is TRBV10-3, the J call TRBJ1-1; no reliable D call. What was sequenced was naive CD8+ T cells from PBMCs. This clonotype originated in a man aged 18 to 30 in good health. Some clones in this sample may be carry-over from other donors' samples. The DNA for the CDR3 is TGTGCCGCAAGTGGTTTTACGGGAGGCGGCACTGAAGCTTTCTTT. Its protein is CAASGFTGGGTEAFF.